This T cell receptor (beta chain) was observed in a study of persistence of HIV-infected CD4 T cells. Cells were stimulated with overlapping HIV-1 Gag 15-mer peptides. Memory cells lacking CD40L and CD69 with high CD45RO were sorted. Donors were HIV-1-infected adults who began suppressive ART during chronic infection. Before stimulation, PBMCs underwent CD8+ T cell depletion. General study points: Degenerate expanded CDR3beta sequences were enriched among CMV- and Gag-responding cells.

Sequencing used immunoSEQ version 4 in survey mode. Genomic DNA was diluted to roughly 9.4 ng/uL, up to 1 ug per sample. TCRdb's table, derived via immunoSEQ multiplex PCR, lists solely in-frame clones and lacks some. The sample lists around 42,000 clones; around three quarters were seen once. Details on this clone: Its antigen remains unidentified.

The V end was cut by 3 bases, the J end by 2 bases, with 13 bases between. The CDR3 consists of 15 residues. Germline values: CDR1 MRHNA, CDR2 SNTAGT. The source was CD4+ T cells sorted from PBMCs after approximately 19-hour stimulation, collected from a patient who received antiretroviral therapy. The V and J genes are TRBV6-4 and TRBJ1-2; maybe TRBD1 (6 bases). The source is an adult man with HIV who was CMV-seropositive. CDR3 region: CASSEIPGQNYGYTF. The CDR3 region has the DNA TGTGCCAGCAGTGAAATACCGGGACAAAACTATGGCTACACCTTC.